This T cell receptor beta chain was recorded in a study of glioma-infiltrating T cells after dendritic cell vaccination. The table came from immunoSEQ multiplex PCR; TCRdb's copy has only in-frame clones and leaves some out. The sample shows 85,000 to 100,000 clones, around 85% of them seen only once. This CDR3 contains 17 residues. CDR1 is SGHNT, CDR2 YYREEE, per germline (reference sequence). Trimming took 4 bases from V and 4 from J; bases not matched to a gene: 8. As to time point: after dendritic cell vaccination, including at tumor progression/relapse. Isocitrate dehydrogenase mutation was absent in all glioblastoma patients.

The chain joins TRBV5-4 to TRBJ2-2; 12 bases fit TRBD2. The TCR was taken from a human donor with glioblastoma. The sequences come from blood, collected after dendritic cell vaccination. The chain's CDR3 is CASSPSLAGGPTGELFF. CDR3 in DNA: TGTGCCAGCAGCCCCTCCCTAGCGGGGGGGCCCACCGGGGAGCTGTTTTTT.